This T cell receptor (beta chain) was documented in a study of T cells in women clearing cervical HPV infection. Study at large: Controls were women whose single incident HPV16 infection cleared within 12 months without precancer or cancer. General study results and limits: It is unknown whether associations predate infection; no effector/memory or HPV-specific sorting. Cases and controls were distinguished at AUC 0.65 to 0.85 by richness and V genes.

Of note for this clone: Antigen unknown. The read falls 3 residues short of the CDR3 end, and the missing part is taken from the germline J gene.

Data came from immunoSEQ multiplex PCR; TCRdb stores just in-frame clones and leaves some out. Recorded for this sample: around 46,000 clones. The CDR3 has 14 residues. CDR1 and CDR2 from the germline V gene are KGHSH and LQKENI. V shed 6 bases and J shed 2 bases, with 13 bases lying between them. J is TRBJ2-5 and V is TRBV18; D call uncertain. The sequence derives from a woman between 18 and 75 years old with a cervical HPV16 infection that either progressed to CIN3+ or cleared (not recorded which). The sample taken for sequencing was blood buffy coat. This CDR3 is CASSTTSAQETQYF. The covered CDR3 bases are TGTGCCAGCTCTACGACCAGCGCGCAAGAGACC.